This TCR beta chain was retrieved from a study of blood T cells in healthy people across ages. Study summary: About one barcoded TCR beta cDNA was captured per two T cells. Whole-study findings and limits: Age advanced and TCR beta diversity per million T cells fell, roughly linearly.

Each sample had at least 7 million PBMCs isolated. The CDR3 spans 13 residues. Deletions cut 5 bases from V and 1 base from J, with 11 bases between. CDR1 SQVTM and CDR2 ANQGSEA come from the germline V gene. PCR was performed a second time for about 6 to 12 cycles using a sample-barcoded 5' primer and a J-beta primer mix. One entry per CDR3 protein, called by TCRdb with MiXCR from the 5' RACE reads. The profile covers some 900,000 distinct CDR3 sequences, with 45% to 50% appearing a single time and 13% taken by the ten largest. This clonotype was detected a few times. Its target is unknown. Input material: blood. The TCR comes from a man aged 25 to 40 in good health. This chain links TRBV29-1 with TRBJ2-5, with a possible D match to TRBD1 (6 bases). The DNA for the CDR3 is TGCAGCGTTCGCAGGGGATCCCAAGAGACCCAGTACTTC. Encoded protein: CSVRRGSQETQYF.